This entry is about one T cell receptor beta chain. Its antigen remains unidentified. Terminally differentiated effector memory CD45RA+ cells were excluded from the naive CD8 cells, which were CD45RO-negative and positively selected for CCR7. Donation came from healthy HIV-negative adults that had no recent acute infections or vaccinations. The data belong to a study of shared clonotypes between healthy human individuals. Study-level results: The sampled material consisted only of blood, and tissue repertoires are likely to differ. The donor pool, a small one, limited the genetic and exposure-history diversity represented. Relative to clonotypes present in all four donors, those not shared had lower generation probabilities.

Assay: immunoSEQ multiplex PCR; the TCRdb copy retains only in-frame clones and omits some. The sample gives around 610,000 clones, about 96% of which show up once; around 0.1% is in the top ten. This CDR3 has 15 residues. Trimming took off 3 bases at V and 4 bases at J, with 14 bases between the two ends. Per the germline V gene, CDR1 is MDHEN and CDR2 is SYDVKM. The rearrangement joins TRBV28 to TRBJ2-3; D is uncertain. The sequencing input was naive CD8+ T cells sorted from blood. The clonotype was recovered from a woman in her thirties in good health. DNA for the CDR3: TGTGCCAGCAGTTTTCGTAGAAATTGGGCAGATACGCAGTATTTT. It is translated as CASSFRRNWADTQYF. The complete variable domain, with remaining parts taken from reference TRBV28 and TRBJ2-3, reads DVKVTQSSRYLVKRTGEKVFLECVQDMDHENMFWYRQDPGLGLRLIYFSYDVKMKEKGDIPEGYSVSREKKERFSLILESASTNQTSMYLCASSFRRNWADTQYFGPGTRLTVL.